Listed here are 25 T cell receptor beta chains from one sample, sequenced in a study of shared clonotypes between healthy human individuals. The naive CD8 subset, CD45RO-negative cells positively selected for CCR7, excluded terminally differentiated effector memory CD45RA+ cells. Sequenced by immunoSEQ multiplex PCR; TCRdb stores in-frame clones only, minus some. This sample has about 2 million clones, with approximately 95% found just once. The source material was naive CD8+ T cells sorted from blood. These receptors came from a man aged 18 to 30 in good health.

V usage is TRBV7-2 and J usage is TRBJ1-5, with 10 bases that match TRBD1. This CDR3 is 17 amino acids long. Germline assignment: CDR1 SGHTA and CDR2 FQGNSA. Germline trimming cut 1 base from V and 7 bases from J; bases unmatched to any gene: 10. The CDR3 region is CASSLEWGTGARQPQHF. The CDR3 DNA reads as TGTGCCAGCAGCTTAGAATGGGGGACAGGGGCTCGACAGCCCCAGCATTTT.

The CDR3 protein is CASSINRDSGIQYF. The DNA of the CDR3 is TGTGCCAGCAGTATTAACCGGGACTCGGGCATTCAGTACTTC. This chain connects TRBV27 to TRBJ2-4, with a weak D call TRBD2 (6 bases). Trimming cost V 5 bases and J 9 bases, with 17 bases left between them. The CDR3 has 14 amino acids. Germline V CDR1 and CDR2: MNHEY, SMNVEV (reference sequence).

CDR3 in DNA: TGCGCCAGCAGTGAGTCGACGGGCAGGGGGCATCTGTTCTTC. Translated, it gives CASSESTGRGHLFF. The V and J genes are TRBV10-1 and TRBJ2-1, with 8 bases fitting TRBD1. The trim removed 0 bases at V and 15 bases at J, leaving 10 bases unmatched. The CDR3 spans 14 residues. Germline CDR1 reads WNHNN; CDR2 reads SYGVQD (reference sequence).

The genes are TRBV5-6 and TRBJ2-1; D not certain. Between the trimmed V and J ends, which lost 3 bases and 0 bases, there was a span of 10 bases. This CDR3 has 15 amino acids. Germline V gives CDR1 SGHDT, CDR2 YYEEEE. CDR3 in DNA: TGTGCCAGCAGCTGGGGTGTCCTCTCCTACAATGAGCAGTTCTTC. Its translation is CASSWGVLSYNEQFF.

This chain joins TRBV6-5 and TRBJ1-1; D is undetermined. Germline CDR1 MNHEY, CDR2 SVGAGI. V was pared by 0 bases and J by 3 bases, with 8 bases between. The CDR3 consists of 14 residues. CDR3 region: CASSYSDTYTEAFF. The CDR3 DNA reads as TGTGCCAGCAGTTACTCAGACACGTACACTGAAGCTTTCTTT.

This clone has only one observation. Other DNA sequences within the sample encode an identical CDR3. In nucleotides, the CDR3 is TGTGCCTGGAGTGTGGGCGGTGAAGCTTTCTTT. It codes for CAWSVGGEAFF. The chain uses TRBV30 and TRBJ1-1; D is unclear. The CDR3 has 11 amino acids. Trimming took 0 bases from V and 7 from J, leaving 6 bases between them. Looked up from germline, CDR1 is GTSNPN and CDR2 is SVGIG (reference sequence).

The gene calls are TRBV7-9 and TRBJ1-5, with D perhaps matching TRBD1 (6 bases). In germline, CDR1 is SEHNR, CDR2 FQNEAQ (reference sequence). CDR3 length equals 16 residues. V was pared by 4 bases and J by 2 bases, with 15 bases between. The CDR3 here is CASSSNRVDGNQPQHF. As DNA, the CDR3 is TGTGCCAGCAGCTCCAACAGGGTAGACGGCAATCAGCCCCAGCATTTT.

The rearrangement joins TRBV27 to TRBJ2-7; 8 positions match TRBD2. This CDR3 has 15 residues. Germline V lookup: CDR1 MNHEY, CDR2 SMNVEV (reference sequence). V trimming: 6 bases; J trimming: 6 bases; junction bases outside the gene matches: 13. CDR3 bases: TGTGCCAGCAGGAATAGCGGGGAGCTTCCCTCCGAGCAGTACTTC. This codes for CASRNSGELPSEQYF.

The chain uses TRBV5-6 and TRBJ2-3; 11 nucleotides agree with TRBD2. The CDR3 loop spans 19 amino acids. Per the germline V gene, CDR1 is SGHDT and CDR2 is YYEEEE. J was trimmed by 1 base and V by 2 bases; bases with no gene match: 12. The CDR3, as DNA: TGTGCCAGCAGCTTAACTGGAACTAGCGGGAGAGAAGGCACAGATACGCAGTATTTT. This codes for CASSLTGTSGREGTDTQYF.

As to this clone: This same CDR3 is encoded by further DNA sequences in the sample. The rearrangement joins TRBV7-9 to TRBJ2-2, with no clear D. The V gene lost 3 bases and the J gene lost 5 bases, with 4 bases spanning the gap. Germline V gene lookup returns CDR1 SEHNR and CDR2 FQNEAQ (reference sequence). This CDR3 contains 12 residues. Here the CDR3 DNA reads TGTGCCAGCAGCTTTGGAACCGGGGAGCTGTTTTTT. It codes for CASSFGTGELFF.

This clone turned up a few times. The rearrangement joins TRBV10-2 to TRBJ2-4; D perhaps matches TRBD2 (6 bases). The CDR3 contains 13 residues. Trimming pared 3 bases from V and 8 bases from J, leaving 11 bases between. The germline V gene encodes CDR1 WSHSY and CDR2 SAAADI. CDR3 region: CASSEGGADIQYF. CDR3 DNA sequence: TGCGCCAGCAGTGAAGGAGGGGCGGACATTCAGTACTTC.

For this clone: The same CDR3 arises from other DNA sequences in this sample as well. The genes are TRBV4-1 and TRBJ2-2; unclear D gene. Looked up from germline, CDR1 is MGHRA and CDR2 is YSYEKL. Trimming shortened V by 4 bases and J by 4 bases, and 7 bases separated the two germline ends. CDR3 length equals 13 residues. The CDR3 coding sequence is TGCGCCAGCAGCCCGTCCGGCACCGGGGAGCTGTTTTTT. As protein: CASSPSGTGELFF.

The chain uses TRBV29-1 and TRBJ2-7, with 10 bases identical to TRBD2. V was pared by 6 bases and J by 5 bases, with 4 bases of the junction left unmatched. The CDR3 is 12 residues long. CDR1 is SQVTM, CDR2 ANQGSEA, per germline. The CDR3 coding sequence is TGCAGCGTCCAAGCGGGAGGGAACGAGCAGTACTTC. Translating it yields CSVQAGGNEQYF.

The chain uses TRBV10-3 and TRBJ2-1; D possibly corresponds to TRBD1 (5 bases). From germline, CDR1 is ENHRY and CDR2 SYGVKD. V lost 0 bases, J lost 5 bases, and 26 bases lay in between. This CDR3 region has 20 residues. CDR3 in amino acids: CAISESGALNLVGAHNEQFF. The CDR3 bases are TGTGCCATCAGTGAGTCTGGGGCGTTAAACCTAGTTGGCGCCCACAATGAGCAGTTCTTC.

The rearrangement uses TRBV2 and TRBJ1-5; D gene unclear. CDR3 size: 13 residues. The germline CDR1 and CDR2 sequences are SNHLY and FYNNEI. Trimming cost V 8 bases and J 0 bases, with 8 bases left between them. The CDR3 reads CASVVSSNQPQHF. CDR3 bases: TGTGCCAGCGTGGTTTCTAGCAATCAGCCCCAGCATTTT. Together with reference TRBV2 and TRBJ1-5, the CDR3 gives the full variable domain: EPEVTQTPSHQVTQMGQEVILRCVPISNHLYFYWYRQILGQKVEFLVSFYNNEISEKSEIFDDQFSVERPDGSNFTLKIRSTKLEDSAMYFCASVVSSNQPQHFGDGTRLSIL.

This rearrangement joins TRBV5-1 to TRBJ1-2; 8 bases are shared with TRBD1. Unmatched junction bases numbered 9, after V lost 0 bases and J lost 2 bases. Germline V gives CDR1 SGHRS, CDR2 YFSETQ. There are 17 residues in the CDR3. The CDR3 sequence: CASSLVPGGELNYGYTF. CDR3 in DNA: TGCGCCAGCAGCTTGGTGCCAGGGGGCGAGTTGAACTATGGCTACACCTTC.

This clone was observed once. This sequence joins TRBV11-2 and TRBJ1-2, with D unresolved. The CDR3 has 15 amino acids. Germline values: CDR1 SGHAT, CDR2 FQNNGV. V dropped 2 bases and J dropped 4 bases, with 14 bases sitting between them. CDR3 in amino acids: CASSLRSSILYGYTF. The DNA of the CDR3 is TGTGCCAGCAGCTTAAGGTCCTCCATCCTCTATGGCTACACCTTC.

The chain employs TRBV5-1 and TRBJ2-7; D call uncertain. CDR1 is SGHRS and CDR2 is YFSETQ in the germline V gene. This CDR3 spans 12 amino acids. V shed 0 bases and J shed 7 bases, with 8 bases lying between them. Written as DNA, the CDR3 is TGCGCCAGCAGCTTGGTGTCGGAAGAGCAGTACTTC. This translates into CASSLVSEEQYF.

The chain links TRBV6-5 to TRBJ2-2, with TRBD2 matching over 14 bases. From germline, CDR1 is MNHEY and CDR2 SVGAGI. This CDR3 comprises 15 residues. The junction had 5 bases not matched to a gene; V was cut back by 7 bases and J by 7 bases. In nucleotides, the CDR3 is TGTGCCAGCACCAGACTAGCGGGAGGGCACGGGGAGCTGTTTTTT. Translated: CASTRLAGGHGELFF.

The CDR3 DNA reads TGCGCCAGCAGCCACGAGTTCACCGGGGAGCTGTTTTTT. Translating gives CASSHEFTGELFF. V is TRBV10-1 and J is TRBJ2-2; D is ambiguous. V dropped 6 bases and J dropped 4 bases, with 9 bases sitting between them. This CDR3 region has 13 residues. Germline V CDR1 and CDR2: WNHNN, SYGVQD (reference sequence).

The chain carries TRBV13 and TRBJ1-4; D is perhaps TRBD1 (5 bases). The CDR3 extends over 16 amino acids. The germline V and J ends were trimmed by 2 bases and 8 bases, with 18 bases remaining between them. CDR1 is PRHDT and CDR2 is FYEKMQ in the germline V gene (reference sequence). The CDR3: CASSLQGEGKGEKLFF. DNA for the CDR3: TGTGCCAGCAGCTTACAGGGTGAGGGGAAAGGGGAAAAACTGTTTTTT.

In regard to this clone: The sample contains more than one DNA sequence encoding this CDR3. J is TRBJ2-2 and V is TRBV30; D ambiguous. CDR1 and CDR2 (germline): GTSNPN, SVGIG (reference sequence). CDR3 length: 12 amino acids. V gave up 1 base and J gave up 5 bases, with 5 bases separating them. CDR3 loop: CAWSAGTGELFF. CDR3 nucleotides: TGTGCCTGGAGTGCCGGAACCGGGGAGCTGTTTTTT.

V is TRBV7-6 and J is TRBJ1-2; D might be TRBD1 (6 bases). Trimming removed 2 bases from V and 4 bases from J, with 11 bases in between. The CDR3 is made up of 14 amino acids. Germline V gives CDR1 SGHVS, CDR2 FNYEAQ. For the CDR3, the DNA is TGTGCCAGCAGCTTACAGGGACAAGGCTATGGCTACACCTTC. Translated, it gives CASSLQGQGYGYTF.

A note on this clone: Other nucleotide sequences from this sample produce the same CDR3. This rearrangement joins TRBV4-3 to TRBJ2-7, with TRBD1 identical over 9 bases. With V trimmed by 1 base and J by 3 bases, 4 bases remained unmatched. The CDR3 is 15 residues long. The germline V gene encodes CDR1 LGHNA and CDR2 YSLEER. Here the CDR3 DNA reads TGCGCCAGCAGCCAAGGACAGGGGGTAGGCTACGAGCAGTACTTC. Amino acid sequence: CASSQGQGVGYEQYF.

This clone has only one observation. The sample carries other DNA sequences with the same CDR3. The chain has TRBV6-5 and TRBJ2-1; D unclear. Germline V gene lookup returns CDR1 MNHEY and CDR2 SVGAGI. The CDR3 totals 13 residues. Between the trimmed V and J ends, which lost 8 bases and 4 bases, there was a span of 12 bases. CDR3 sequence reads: CASSSTVYNEQFF. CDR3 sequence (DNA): TGTGCCAGCTCGTCCACGGTTTACAATGAGCAGTTCTTC.